Below, 9 T cell receptor beta chains from the same sample are listed, as sequenced in a study of CD8+ T cells in alopecia areata. RNA extraction was followed by reverse transcription into cDNA, which acted as the sequencing template. TCRdb keeps only in-frame clones here, not all; method: immunoSEQ multiplex PCR. The sample has about 160,000 clones; around 50% are singletons. Source material: CD4+ T cells sorted from blood. The receptors derive from a human donor with alopecia areata.

The rearrangement joins TRBV6-5 to TRBJ1-1; D not certain. Germline loops: CDR1 MNHEY, CDR2 SVGAGI. V lost 0 bases and J lost 1, with 12 bases in between. This CDR3 has 16 amino acids. The CDR3 bases are TGTGCCAGCAGTTACTCGATTTTGGTTGGGAACACTGAAGCTTTCTTT. Its protein is CASSYSILVGNTEAFF.

This clone came up a few times. The chain couples TRBV30 to TRBJ2-3; no firm D call. The CDR3 totals 12 residues. Germline values: CDR1 GTSNPN, CDR2 SVGIG (reference sequence). Deletions cut 6 bases from V and 5 bases from J, with 12 bases between. In nucleotides, the CDR3 is TGTGCCTGCACAAGGAAAATAGATACGCAGTATTTT. Translating it yields CACTRKIDTQYF. Full variable domain (remainder filled in from reference TRBV30 and TRBJ2-3): SQTIHQWPATLVQPVGSPLSLECTVEGTSNPNLYWYRQAAGRGLQLLFYSVGIGQISSEVPQNLSASRPQDRQFILSSKKLLLSDSGFYLCACTRKIDTQYFGPGTRLTVL.

The chain carries TRBV5-1 and TRBJ2-2, with D possibly matching TRBD2 (5 bases). The ends were cut back, 0 bases at V and 10 bases at J, with 13 bases in the middle. Germline CDR1 is SGHRS and CDR2 is YFSETQ. The CDR3 has 14 amino acids. CDR3 coding DNA: TGCGCCAGCAGCTTGGGAGTACTAGGCGTGGAGCTGTTTTTT. Translated: CASSLGVLGVELFF.

This clone was seen only a few times. The chain links TRBV5-1 to TRBJ2-1, with 8 bases that match TRBD2. The junction had 7 bases not matched to a gene; V was cut back by 4 bases and J by 4 bases. Germline V lookup: CDR1 SGHRS, CDR2 YFSETQ. The CDR3 covers 15 residues. DNA for the CDR3: TGCGCCAGCAGCCCCGCAGCGGGAGCTTACAATGAGCAGTTCTTC. This gives the protein CASSPAAGAYNEQFF.

The chain has TRBV6-6 and TRBJ2-7; D is unclear. Trimming shortened V by 5 bases and J by 5 bases, and 7 bases separated the two germline ends. Germline CDR1 is MNHNY and CDR2 is SVGAGI (reference sequence). CDR3 length: 11 residues. CDR3 amino acids: CASSPLDEQYF. The DNA of the CDR3 is TGTGCCAGCAGTCCCTTGGACGAGCAGTACTTC.

The chain uses TRBV5-1 and TRBJ2-1; D gene ambiguous. CDR3 length equals 17 residues. Trimming pared 0 bases from V and 0 bases from J, leaving 13 bases between. The germline gives CDR1 SGHRS, CDR2 YFSETQ. The CDR3: CASSLALGPSSYNEQFF. In nucleotides, the CDR3 is TGCGCCAGCAGCTTGGCCCTTGGACCGAGCTCCTACAATGAGCAGTTCTTC. The full variable domain, completed using reference TRBV5-1 and TRBJ2-1, is KAGVTQTPRYLIKTRGQQVTLSCSPISGHRSVSWYQQTPGQGLQFLFEYFSETQRNKGNFPGRFSGRQFSNSRSEMNVSTLELGDSALYLCASSLALGPSSYNEQFFGPGTRLTVL.

The gene calls are TRBV29-1 and TRBJ1-2; 10 bases agree with TRBD1. The CDR3 spans 15 residues. Germline V CDR1 and CDR2: SQVTM, ANQGSEA. V trimming: 0 bases; J trimming: 3 bases; junction bases outside the gene matches: 4. The CDR3 region has the DNA TGCAGCGTTGAAGAAGGGACAGGGGCCCACTATGGCTACACCTTC. The encoded protein is CSVEEGTGAHYGYTF. Together with reference TRBV29-1 and TRBJ1-2, the CDR3 gives the full variable domain: SAVISQKPSRDICQRGTSLTIQCQVDSQVTMMFWYRQQPGQSLTLIATANQGSEATYESGFVIDKFPISRPNLTFSTLTVSNMSPEDSSIYLCSVEEGTGAHYGYTFGSGTRLTVV.

The chain has TRBV27 and TRBJ2-7; TRBD2 is a possible D gene (6 bases). V shed 4 bases and J shed 0 bases, with 13 bases lying between them. The germline CDR1 and CDR2 sequences are MNHEY and SMNVEV (reference sequence). The CDR3 loop spans 15 amino acids. The CDR3 protein is CASSSRRGSSYEQYF. In DNA, the CDR3 is TGTGCCAGCAGTTCGAGGCGGGGAAGCTCCTACGAGCAGTACTTC.

This CDR3 reads CSVEMVQIMNTEAFF. CDR3 in DNA: TGCAGCGTTGAAATGGTCCAGATAATGAACACTGAAGCTTTCTTT. This sequence joins TRBV29-1 and TRBJ1-1, with no clear D. There are 15 residues in the CDR3. Between the trimmed V and J ends, which lost 2 bases and 0 bases, there was a span of 13 bases. CDR1 and CDR2 from the germline V gene are SQVTM and ANQGSEA.